This T cell receptor beta chain was captured by sequencing in a study of cytomegalovirus exposure and HLA in healthy donors. A word on this clone: Antigen: not known.

PCR amplification relied on 60 Vbeta primers (plus 13 Jbeta primers). Clones were read by immunoSEQ multiplex PCR, and TCRdb kept only the in-frame ones, dropping some. This sample contains 35,000 or so clones. Study outcomes and limitations: Reportedly, a later analysis found an Asian-associated ancestry cluster had fewer N-insertions than the roughly 670-donor mean.

The V gene lost 3 bases and the J gene lost 1 base, with 10 bases spanning the gap. CDR1 is KGHSH and CDR2 is LQKENI in the germline V gene. The CDR3 extends over 14 amino acids. The source is a middle-aged man in good health and CMV-seropositive. Sequenced material: PBMCs. V is TRBV18 and J is TRBJ2-7; weak D call: TRBD2 (5 bases). CDR3 coding DNA: TGTGCCAGCTCACCCCCCGGCGGGTCCTACGAGCAGTACTTC. Translating it yields CASSPPGGSYEQYF.